A single sample gave rise to the 20 T cell receptor beta chains below, sequenced in a study of T cell repertoires in cytomegalovirus infection. Antigens for these TCRs are unknown. TCRdb redid the calling of the reads with MiXCR, one entry per CDR3 protein. The sample holds around 770,000 distinct CDR3 sequences, 25% to 35% seen once. The sample was cultured CD8+ T cells from PBMCs, taken from culture after CMV antigen stimulation. The receptors come from a human donor in good health (CMV status not recorded). Some clones in this sample may be carry-over from other donors' samples.

This clonotype was seen ten or more times. The chain recombines TRBV12-3 or TRBV12-4 with TRBJ1-4, with 9 positions matching TRBD1. With 5 bases clipped from V and 8 bases from J, the junction kept 9 bases outside the gene matches. The CDR3 consists of 15 residues. The CDR3 DNA follows: TGTGCCAGCAGTCCAAACAGGGGGCTAGGGGAAAAACTGTTTTTT. This encodes CASSPNRGLGEKLFF.

V and J are TRBV15 and TRBJ2-7; TRBD1 aligns across 12 bases. The CDR3 loop spans 17 amino acids. Germline V CDR1 and CDR2: LNHNV, YYDKDF (reference sequence). After removal of 1 base from V and 4 bases from J, the junction contained 8 bases not matched to a gene. The CDR3 nucleotides are TGTGCCACCAGCAGAGCACCGCCGGGACAGGGGGCTTACGAGCAGTACTTC. This translates into CATSRAPPGQGAYEQYF.

This clonotype has only a few counts. The chain combines TRBV4-2 with TRBJ2-7; TRBD2 might be the D (7 bases). Trimming removed 0 bases at V and 2 bases at J, with 11 bases between. Germline V gives CDR1 LGHNA, CDR2 YNFKEQ. The CDR3 is made up of 15 amino acids. The CDR3 DNA is TGTGCCAGCAGCCAAGATAGGGGGGGTGCCTACGAGCAGTACTTC. Translated: CASSQDRGGAYEQYF.

This clonotype was seen repeatedly, ten times or more. The chain is built from TRBV7-2 and TRBJ2-7; TRBD1 might be the D (6 bases). Per the germline V gene, CDR1 is SGHTA and CDR2 is FQGNSA. V was cut by 6 bases and J by 2 bases, with 23 bases left in between. The CDR3 consists of 17 residues. This CDR3 reads CASSYTGTLYNAYEQYF. The CDR3 DNA sequence: TGTGCCAGCAGTTATACCGGGACACTTTACAACGCCTACGAGCAGTACTTC.

This clonotype has at least ten counts. This sequence joins TRBV12-3 or TRBV12-4 and TRBJ2-3; TRBD1 might be the D (5 bases). The CDR3 contains 18 residues. Trimming left V 3 bases short and J 0 bases short, with 19 bases between. The CDR3 region is CASSFSSGNPSSTDTQYF. As DNA, the CDR3 is TGTGCCAGCAGTTTTAGTTCAGGGAACCCATCTAGCACAGATACGCAGTATTTT.

The chain joins TRBV2 to TRBJ1-6, with 7 bases lining up with TRBD1. The CDR3 consists of 18 residues. J gave up 8 bases and V 2 bases, and 15 bases lay outside the gene matches. Germline V gene sequence: CDR1 SNHLY, CDR2 FYNNEI. The DNA for the CDR3 is TGTGCCAGCAGTGAACCGGGATTGGACAGGCGAAGGTATTCACCCCTCCACTTT. Residues: CASSEPGLDRRRYSPLHF.

J is TRBJ2-7 and V is TRBV7-3; D perhaps matches TRBD2 (6 bases). Between the trimmed V and J ends, which lost 3 bases and 1 base, there was a span of 16 bases. Per germline, CDR1 SGHTA and CDR2 FQGTGA. This CDR3 contains 16 residues. For the CDR3, the DNA is TGTGCCAGCAGCTTCGTTTCGTGGGGGGAATCCTACGAGCAGTACTTC. Translating it yields CASSFVSWGESYEQYF.

This clonotype was detected many times. V usage is TRBV7-9 and J usage is TRBJ2-7; possibly TRBD1 or TRBD2 for D (5 bases each). V shed 3 bases and J shed 0 bases, with 27 bases lying between them. CDR1 is SEHNR and CDR2 is FQNEAQ in the germline V gene (reference sequence). This CDR3 has 20 amino acids. The CDR3 reads CASSLTPGHRQGDSSYEQYV. As DNA, the CDR3 is TGTGCCAGCAGCTTGACACCGGGGCACAGGCAAGGTGATAGCTCCTACGAGCAGTACGTC.

V gene TRBV7-6 combines with J gene TRBJ1-1; D is possibly TRBD1 (5 bases). The CDR3 has 12 amino acids. CDR1 is SGHVS and CDR2 is FNYEAQ in the germline V gene. Trimming stripped 5 bases from V and 8 bases from J, with 12 bases between. The CDR3 DNA follows: TGTGCCAGCAGCACGTCGGGGGGAGAAGCTTTCTTT. Protein sequence: CASSTSGGEAFF.

The rearrangement links TRBV27 to TRBJ1-2; perhaps TRBD1 as D (5 bases). Germline V CDR1 and CDR2: MNHEY, SMNVEV (reference sequence). V gave up 5 bases and J gave up 5 bases, with 18 bases separating them. The length of the CDR3 is 15 residues. The CDR3 sequence: CASSPWDGPRYGYTF. The CDR3, as DNA: TGTGCCAGCAGTCCGTGGGACGGGCCTCGGTATGGCTACACCTTC.

The genes are TRBV6-5 and TRBJ2-1; a possible D gene is TRBD2 (7 bases). V lost 0 bases, J lost 9 bases, and 15 bases lay in between. Germline V gene lookup returns CDR1 MNHEY and CDR2 SVGAGI. This CDR3 has 15 residues. The CDR3 DNA follows: TGTGCCAGCAGTTACTCTACGGGGGGCGAGGGTGAGCAGTTCTTC. As protein: CASSYSTGGEGEQFF.

The rearrangement uses TRBV19 and TRBJ1-6, with TRBD1 matching over 8 bases. Germline assignment: CDR1 LNHDA and CDR2 SQIVND (reference sequence). V gave up 8 bases and J gave up 7 bases; unmatched junction bases: 7. The CDR3 is 14 residues long. For the CDR3, the DNA is TGTGCCAGTCGATACGACAGGGGAAATTCACCCCTCCACTTT. It codes for CASRYDRGNSPLHF.

Worth noting for this clonotype: This may arise from a read error, as a much more abundant clone is one base away. This chain joins TRBV7-2 and TRBJ1-1; 8 nucleotides match TRBD1. The CDR3 consists of 17 residues. Germline assignment: CDR1 SGHTA and CDR2 FQGNSA. V gave up 2 bases and J gave up 0 bases; unmatched junction bases: 8. The CDR3 bases are TGTGCCAGCAGCTTAATCCACAGGGGGGCTATGAACACTGAAGCTTTCTTT. Protein: CASSLIHRGAMNTEAFF.

This clonotype was counted only a few times. The J gene is TRBJ2-3, the V gene TRBV4-3; D uncertain. The V and J ends lost 0 bases and 0 bases respectively, with 7 bases between them. The CDR3 has 15 residues. CDR1 is LGHNA and CDR2 is YSLEER in the germline V gene. For the CDR3, the DNA is TGCGCCAGCAGCCAAGATAATCTTAGCACAGATACGCAGTATTTT. Residues: CASSQDNLSTDTQYF.

The chain links TRBV7-8 to TRBJ1-1, with D possibly being TRBD1 (5 bases). CDR1 is SGHVS, CDR2 FQNEAQ, per germline. The CDR3 covers 15 residues. V gave up 1 base and J gave up 10 bases, with 19 bases separating them. The CDR3 bases are TGTGCCAGCAGCTTAGATTGGGGGGGGGGTAGGGGAGCTTTCTTT. Translated, it gives CASSLDWGGGRGAFF.

The table lists this clonotype with a few counts. The CDR3 is CASSYGREGGSNYGYTF. DNA for the CDR3: TGTGCCAGCAGTTATGGGAGAGAGGGAGGCTCTAACTATGGCTACACCTTC. This chain uses TRBV6-2 or TRBV6-3 with TRBJ1-2; D not resolved. V lost 3 bases, J lost 0 bases, and 17 bases lay in between. The CDR3 extends over 17 amino acids. Germline values: CDR1 MNHEY, CDR2 SVGEGT.

The rearrangement links TRBV6-6 to TRBJ2-7; the D gene could be TRBD1 or TRBD2 (5 bases each). The V end lost 4 bases, the J end lost 3 bases, and 10 bases lay between the germline ends. This CDR3 contains 13 residues. Germline-derived CDR1 and CDR2 are MNHNY and SVGAGI (reference sequence). This CDR3 reads CASSWGYDYEQYV. The CDR3 DNA reads as TGTGCCAGCAGTTGGGGGTACGACTACGAGCAGTACGTC.

This clonotype was seen only a few times. This chain links TRBV19 with TRBJ2-1, with no clear D. The length of the CDR3 is 14 residues. V gave up 3 bases and J gave up 6 bases, with 12 bases separating them. Germline V gene sequence: CDR1 LNHDA, CDR2 SQIVND (reference sequence). CDR3 in DNA: TGTGCCAGTAGTATCGTAGTGCTCTCCAATGAGCAGTTCTTC. Translation gives CASSIVVLSNEQFF.

In this sample, this clonotype turned up a few times. This chain uses TRBV12-3 or TRBV12-4 with TRBJ2-6; D unclear. V lost 6 bases and J lost 7, with 4 bases in between. The length of the CDR3 is 11 residues. CDR3 in amino acids: CASRIANVLTF. The CDR3 region has the DNA TGTGCCAGCAGGATAGCCAACGTCCTGACTTTC.

This clonotype has more than one count but fewer than ten. This sequence joins TRBV27 and TRBJ2-7; D tentatively fits TRBD1 or TRBD2 (5 bases each). CDR3 size: 14 residues. Germline loops: CDR1 MNHEY, CDR2 SMNVEV (reference sequence). Trimming removed 4 bases at V and 4 bases at J, with 14 bases between. CDR3 loop: CASSYNRDGYEQYF. The CDR3 DNA reads TGTGCCAGCAGTTATAATCGGGACGGGTACGAGCAGTACTTC.